These 30 T cell receptor beta chains were sequenced from one sample in a study of CD8+ T cells in alopecia areata. Reverse transcription of extracted RNA yielded cDNA, which provided the sequencing template. The protocol was immunoSEQ multiplex PCR, while the TCRdb copy is restricted to in-frame clones and leaves out a portion. Seen here are 110,000 to 150,000 clones, about 59% observed once, and the top ten hold around 15%. Treatment given: oral pan-JAK inhibitor, 5-10 mg twice daily. The sample consisted of CD8+ T cells sorted from blood, taken at week 4, from a patient treated with tofacitinib. The source is a human donor with alopecia areata.

The CDR3: CASSGRGVSYEQYF. CDR3 coding DNA: TGTGCCAGCAGTGGGCGGGGGGTATCCTACGAGCAGTACTTC. The chain is built from TRBV2 and TRBJ2-7; TRBD2 matches at 8 bases. The CDR3 runs to 14 residues. The J segment lost 1 base and the V segment lost 4 bases, leaving 3 bases of the junction unmatched. CDR1 and CDR2 (germline): SNHLY, FYNNEI. Variable domain in full (rest from reference TRBV2 and TRBJ2-7): EPEVTQTPSHQVTQMGQEVILRCVPISNHLYFYWYRQILGQKVEFLVSFYNNEISEKSEIFDDQFSVERPDGSNFTLKIRSTKLEDSAMYFCASSGRGVSYEQYFGPGTRLTVT.

The sample holds a few counts of this clone. Other DNA sequences in this sample translate to the same CDR3. The chain links TRBV2 to TRBJ2-5; 7 nucleotides align to TRBD1. Trimming cost V 10 bases and J 1 base; bases outside gene matches: 3. The CDR3 spans 12 residues. CDR1 SNHLY and CDR2 FYNNEI come from the germline V gene. CDR3 protein: CAIQGFQETQYF. CDR3 bases: TGTGCCATACAGGGGTTCCAAGAGACCCAGTACTTC.

The chain recombines TRBV9 with TRBJ2-1; D perhaps matches TRBD2 (6 bases). The CDR3 runs 14 residues. Trimming left V 4 bases short and J 2 bases short, with 10 bases between. Germline loops: CDR1 SGDLS, CDR2 YYNGEE. The CDR3 loop reads CASSRDSTYNEQFF. The CDR3, as DNA: TGTGCCAGCAGCCGGGACTCCACCTACAATGAGCAGTTCTTC.

The sample holds one count of this clone. The gene calls are TRBV5-6 and TRBJ2-4; D is unresolved. Germline CDR1 SGHDT, CDR2 YYEEEE. The CDR3 is 13 residues long. Between the trimmed V and J ends, which lost 2 bases and 5 bases, there was a span of 8 bases. This CDR3 reads CASSFESENIQYF. The CDR3 bases are TGTGCCAGCAGCTTTGAGAGCGAAAACATTCAGTACTTC.

The chain links TRBV11-2 to TRBJ2-2; D possibly matches TRBD1 or TRBD2 (5 bases each). CDR1 and CDR2 (germline): SGHAT, FQNNGV. The CDR3 totals 12 residues. V lost 3 bases, J lost 7 bases, and 6 bases lay in between. CDR3 nucleotides: TGTGCCAGCAGCTTTGGGGGCGGGGAGCTGTTTTTT. It is translated as CASSFGGGELFF.

The J gene is TRBJ1-6, the V gene TRBV6-5, with D perhaps TRBD1 (6 bases). CDR3 length: 13 residues. Per the germline V gene, CDR1 is MNHEY and CDR2 is SVGAGI. Trimming pared 2 bases from V and 16 bases from J, leaving 15 bases between. CDR3 DNA sequence: TGTGCCAGCAGTTACCATCGGGACACCCTTCTCCACTTT. Its protein product is CASSYHRDTLLHF.

This clone was counted between two and nine times. A far larger clone is off by one base, so a read error is likely. Within the sample, other DNA sequences also encode this same CDR3. The chain carries TRBV7-9 and TRBJ2-1; no definite D call. The length of the CDR3 is 14 residues. Trimming shortened V by 5 bases and J by 4 bases, and 12 bases separated the two germline ends. Looked up from germline, CDR1 is SEHNR and CDR2 is FQNEAQ (reference sequence). This CDR3 reads CASSQRSGYNEQFF. The CDR3 DNA reads TGTGCCAGCAGCCAAAGATCGGGTTACAATGAGCAGTTCTTC.

The chain has TRBV27 and TRBJ2-2; TRBD1 agrees at 9 bases. With 4 bases clipped from V and 6 bases from J, the junction kept 6 bases outside the gene matches. Per germline, CDR1 MNHEY and CDR2 SMNVEV (reference sequence). The CDR3 loop spans 15 amino acids. Written as DNA, the CDR3 is TGTGCCAGCAGTTCGGGGGACAGGGCGGCCGGGGAGCTGTTTTTT. It encodes CASSSGDRAAGELFF.

The V gene is TRBV18, the J gene TRBJ2-3; TRBD1 might be the D (5 bases). Looked up from germline, CDR1 is KGHSH and CDR2 is LQKENI. The CDR3 runs to 15 residues. V dropped 5 bases and J dropped 1 base, with 13 bases sitting between them. CDR3 coding DNA: TGTGCCAGCTCATACAGTGGGGCAGGCACAGATACGCAGTATTTT. Protein: CASSYSGAGTDTQYF.

The chain carries TRBV29-1 and TRBJ1-1, with unresolved D. CDR1 is SQVTM, CDR2 ANQGSEA, per germline. CDR3 size: 12 residues. V lost 4 bases and J 1 base, leaving 7 bases between the germline ends. CDR3 sequence reads: CSVGNANTEAFF. The CDR3 coding sequence is TGCAGCGTTGGCAACGCGAACACTGAAGCTTTCTTT.

The rearrangement links TRBV15 to TRBJ1-1; no definite D call. V lost 1 base and J lost 6, with 12 bases in between. CDR1 and CDR2 from the germline V gene are LNHNV and YYDKDF (reference sequence). The CDR3 is 14 residues long. The DNA for the CDR3 is TGTGCCACCAGCAGAGTGCGGAGAGAATCTGAAGCTTTCTTT. This gives the protein CATSRVRRESEAFF.

The V gene is TRBV27, the J gene TRBJ2-4, with D maybe TRBD2 (5 bases). This CDR3 has 15 residues. V lost 5 bases and J 7 bases, leaving 18 bases between the germline ends. Per germline, CDR1 MNHEY and CDR2 SMNVEV (reference sequence). The DNA for the CDR3 is TGTGCCAGCAGTCACTCGAGAGGGCTGGTGAACATTCAGTACTTC. This encodes CASSHSRGLVNIQYF.

This clone was seen once. The J gene is TRBJ2-7, the V gene TRBV30; 7 bases fit TRBD1. There are 13 residues in the CDR3. Per the germline V gene, CDR1 is GTSNPN and CDR2 is SVGIG (reference sequence). Germline trimming cut 3 bases from V and 6 bases from J; bases unmatched to any gene: 8. CDR3 nucleotides: TGTGCCTGGAGCTTTGAGGGGGCGACCGAGCAGTACTTC. Protein sequence: CAWSFEGATEQYF. The entire variable domain, with the rest obtained from reference TRBV30 and TRBJ2-7, is as follows: SQTIHQWPATLVQPVGSPLSLECTVEGTSNPNLYWYRQAAGRGLQLLFYSVGIGQISSEVPQNLSASRPQDRQFILSSKKLLLSDSGFYLCAWSFEGATEQYFGPGTRLTVT.

Details on this clone: At one end, the junction sequence differs from germline, possibly due to a read error. This sample includes further DNA sequences coding for the same CDR3. The V gene is TRBV9, the J gene TRBJ2-1; D is possibly TRBD2 (5 bases). Per germline, CDR1 SGDLS and CDR2 YYNGEE. The CDR3 is 12 residues long. The CDR3 nucleotides are TGTGCCAGCAGCGTCGAGGGCAATGAACAGTTCTTC. Its translation is CASSVEGNEQFF.

This clone was observed once. Other DNA sequences in this specimen translate into the identical CDR3. V is TRBV4-3 and J is TRBJ2-7, with D possibly being TRBD2 (7 bases). Germline CDR1 reads LGHNA; CDR2 reads YSLEER. V shed 0 bases and J shed 4 bases, with 10 bases lying between them. The CDR3 totals 14 residues. Here the CDR3 reads CASSQEGGAYEQYF. DNA of the CDR3: TGCGCCAGCAGCCAAGAGGGGGGGGCTTACGAGCAGTACTTC.

The chain is built from TRBV15 and TRBJ2-5; D could derive from TRBD1 or TRBD2 (5 bases each). Between the trimmed V and J ends, which lost 5 bases and 1 base, there was a span of 17 bases. This CDR3 is built from 16 residues. Germline V lookup: CDR1 LNHNV, CDR2 YYDKDF (reference sequence). CDR3: CATSDPVLGGQETQYF. CDR3 bases: TGTGCCACCAGCGACCCCGTACTTGGGGGCCAAGAGACCCAGTACTTC.

This clone was recorded a few times. This chain uses TRBV7-8 with TRBJ2-7; 9 nucleotides match TRBD2. V gave up 4 bases and J gave up 5 bases; unmatched junction bases: 6. The CDR3 loop spans 14 amino acids. Germline V gene sequence: CDR1 SGHVS, CDR2 FQNEAQ. CDR3 bases: TGTGCCAGCAGCTCCGGGACTAGCATCGACGAGCAGTACTTC. This translates into CASSSGTSIDEQYF.

V usage is TRBV30 and J usage is TRBJ2-1; D tentatively reads TRBD1 or TRBD2 (5 bases each). V was trimmed by 2 bases and J by 6 bases, leaving 14 bases between them. CDR3 length equals 14 residues. CDR1 and CDR2 (germline): GTSNPN, SVGIG (reference sequence). CDR3 nucleotides: TGTGCCTGGAGTATCACCGAGAGGGGCAATGAGCAGTTCTTC. Encoded protein: CAWSITERGNEQFF.

J is TRBJ2-7 and V is TRBV30; D gene unclear. Germline V gene lookup returns CDR1 GTSNPN and CDR2 SVGIG (reference sequence). The germline V and J ends were trimmed by 1 base and 2 bases, with 3 bases remaining between them. CDR3 size: 11 residues. The CDR3 loop reads CAWSGPYEQYF. The CDR3 DNA is TGTGCCTGGAGTGGGCCCTACGAGCAGTACTTC.

This chain joins TRBV6-1 and TRBJ1-6; the match to TRBD1 covers 7 bases. Germline-derived CDR1 and CDR2 are MNHNS and SASEGT. The V segment lost 5 bases and the J segment 7 bases; nucleotides outside the gene matches: 5. The CDR3 has 14 residues. Written as DNA, the CDR3 is TGTGCCAGCAGTCGGACAGGCCGAAATTCACCCCTCCACTTT. It specifies CASSRTGRNSPLHF.

This clone was seen more than once but under ten times. This rearrangement joins TRBV9 to TRBJ2-7; 7 bases line up with TRBD2. The CDR3 length is 16 residues. The V segment lost 4 bases and the J segment 2 bases; nucleotides outside the gene matches: 12. The germline gives CDR1 SGDLS, CDR2 YYNGEE. CDR3: CASSPAPGSGAYEQYF. CDR3 DNA: TGTGCCAGCAGCCCCGCCCCTGGAAGCGGGGCCTACGAGCAGTACTTC. The full variable domain, its missing parts supplied by reference TRBV9 and TRBJ2-7, is DSGVTQTPKHLITATGQRVTLRCSPRSGDLSVYWYQQSLDQGLQFLIQYYNGEERAKGNILERFSAQQFPDLHSELNLSSLELGDSALYFCASSPAPGSGAYEQYFGPGTRLTVT.

The J gene is TRBJ2-3, the V gene TRBV29-1, with TRBD2 identical over 10 bases. With V trimmed by 7 bases and J by 0 bases, 7 bases remained unmatched. The CDR3 has 15 amino acids. Germline loops: CDR1 SQVTM, CDR2 ANQGSEA. CDR3 in amino acids: CSGRGTSVSTDTQYF. In DNA form, the CDR3 reads TGCAGCGGCCGAGGGACTAGCGTTAGCACAGATACGCAGTATTTT.

This chain connects TRBV7-9 to TRBJ1-2; D gene unclear. The CDR3 consists of 14 residues. Trimming took 1 base from V and 7 from J, leaving 13 bases between them. Germline lookup yields CDR1 SEHNR and CDR2 FQNEAQ (reference sequence). CDR3 DNA: TGTGCCAGCAGCTTAGACGACCGAGCTATTGGCTACACCTTC. Translated: CASSLDDRAIGYTF.

This clone is categorized as medium-sized. The genes are TRBV19 and TRBJ1-5; tentative D call: TRBD1 (6 bases). This CDR3 has 14 residues. Germline CDR1 and CDR2: LNHDA and SQIVND (reference sequence). V lost 7 bases to trimming and J lost 1 base, with 11 bases between them. CDR3 sequence (DNA): TGTGCCAGTACCCTCAGGGGCAGCAATCAGCCCCAGCATTTT. Protein: CASTLRGSNQPQHF.

This chain connects TRBV6-5 to TRBJ1-2; D is uncertain. The CDR3 extends over 12 amino acids. The germline gives CDR1 MNHEY, CDR2 SVGAGI. The V gene lost 5 bases and the J gene lost 4 bases, with 8 bases spanning the gap. The CDR3 nucleotides are TGTGCCAGCAGTGGGCCGGGCTATGGCTACACCTTC. Translated, it gives CASSGPGYGYTF.

The V call is TRBV2, the J call TRBJ2-5; 9 nucleotides line up with TRBD1. Germline trimming cut 8 bases from V and 2 bases from J; bases unmatched to any gene: 18. CDR1 SNHLY and CDR2 FYNNEI come from the germline V gene. This CDR3 region has 18 residues. In DNA, the CDR3 is TGTGCCAGCCCCCGACAGGGGGGACTTAACGTTGTTCAAGAGACCCAGTACTTC. Residues: CASPRQGGLNVVQETQYF. Full variable domain (remainder filled in from reference TRBV2 and TRBJ2-5): EPEVTQTPSHQVTQMGQEVILRCVPISNHLYFYWYRQILGQKVEFLVSFYNNEISEKSEIFDDQFSVERPDGSNFTLKIRSTKLEDSAMYFCASPRQGGLNVVQETQYFGPGTRLLVL.

The chain is built from TRBV6-6 and TRBJ1-5; no clear D. The CDR3 runs to 13 residues. V was shortened by 2 bases and J by 3 bases, with 5 bases between the two germline ends. The germline V gene has CDR1 MNHNY and CDR2 SVGAGI (reference sequence). CDR3 sequence (DNA): TGTGCCAGCAGTTACAGCAACAATCAGCCCCAGCATTTT. This gives the protein CASSYSNNQPQHF.

In this sample, this clone turned up a few times. V and J are TRBV9 and TRBJ2-5; the match to TRBD2 covers 9 bases. V shed 6 bases, J shed 2 bases, and the junction held 5 bases outside the gene matches. Germline assignment: CDR1 SGDLS and CDR2 YYNGEE. This CDR3 region has 14 residues. The CDR3 sequence is CASNSGGPQETQYF. CDR3 nucleotide sequence: TGTGCCAGCAACAGCGGGGGGCCACAAGAGACCCAGTACTTC.

This clone was picked up a small number of times. CDR3 loop: CSVETGGPPYNEQFF. For the CDR3, the DNA is TGCAGCGTTGAGACGGGGGGGCCCCCCTACAATGAGCAGTTCTTC. The V and J genes are TRBV29-1 and TRBJ2-1; 8 nucleotides align to TRBD2. The J segment lost 2 bases and the V segment lost 3 bases, leaving 6 bases of the junction unmatched. The CDR3 runs 15 residues. CDR1 and CDR2 (germline): SQVTM, ANQGSEA.

This clone showed up just a few times. The J gene is TRBJ2-7, the V gene TRBV4-2; D is unclear. The V gene's germline CDR1 is LGHNA and CDR2 YNFKEQ. The CDR3 is 12 amino acids. Trimming removed 0 bases from V and 2 bases from J, with 2 bases in between. Written as DNA, the CDR3 is TGTGCCAGCAGCCAAGATACCTACGAGCAGTACTTC. Amino acid sequence: CASSQDTYEQYF.